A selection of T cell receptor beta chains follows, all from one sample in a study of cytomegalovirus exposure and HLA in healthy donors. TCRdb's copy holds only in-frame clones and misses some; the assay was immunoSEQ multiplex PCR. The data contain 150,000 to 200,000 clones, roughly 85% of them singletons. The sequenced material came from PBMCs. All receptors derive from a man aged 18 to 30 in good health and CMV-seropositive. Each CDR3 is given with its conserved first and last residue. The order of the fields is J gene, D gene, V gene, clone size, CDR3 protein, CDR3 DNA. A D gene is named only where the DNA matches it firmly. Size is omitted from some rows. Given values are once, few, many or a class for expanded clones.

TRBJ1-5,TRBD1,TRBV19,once,CASSISPLGQGGQPQHF,TGTGCCAGTAGTATATCCCCTCTAGGACAGGGGGGTCAGCCCCAGCATTTT
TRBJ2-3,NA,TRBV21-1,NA,CASSKDPSGGATDTQYF,TGTGCCAGCAGCAAAGATCCTAGCGGGGGGGCCACAGATACGCAGTATTTT
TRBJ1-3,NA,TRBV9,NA,CASSVDPGSSGNTIYF,TGTGCCAGCAGCGTAGATCCGGGGAGCTCTGGAAACACCATATATTTT
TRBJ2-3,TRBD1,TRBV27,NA,CASSPSGGTQYF,TGTGCCAGCAGTCCCTCAGGGGGTACGCAGTATTTT
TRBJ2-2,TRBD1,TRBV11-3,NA,CASRQGAGGELFF,TGTGCCAGCAGGCAGGGGGCTGGCGGGGAGCTGTTTTTT
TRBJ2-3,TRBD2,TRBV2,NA,CASGTSIDTQYF,TGTGCCAGCGGGACTAGCATCGATACGCAGTATTTT
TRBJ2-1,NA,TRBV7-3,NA,CASSLIPDSGSSYNEQFF,TGTGCCAGCAGCTTAATTCCCGACTCGGGGAGCTCCTACAATGAGCAGTTCTTC
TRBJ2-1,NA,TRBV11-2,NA,CASRTIRGSSYNEQFF,TGTGCCAGCAGGACCATCAGGGGTAGCTCCTACAATGAGCAGTTCTTC
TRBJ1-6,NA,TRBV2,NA,CASSPEGYNSPLHF,TGTGCCAGCAGCCCTGAGGGCTATAATTCACCCCTCCACTTT
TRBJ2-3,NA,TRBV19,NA,CASSIPGLTDTQYF,TGTGCCAGTAGTATCCCCGGTCTCACAGATACGCAGTATTTT
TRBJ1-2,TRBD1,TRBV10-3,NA,CAITEGQGLNYGYTF,TGTGCCATCACCGAAGGACAGGGGCTTAACTATGGCTACACCTTC
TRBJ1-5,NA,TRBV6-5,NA,CASSYSPGALQPQHF,TGTGCCAGCAGTTACTCCCCAGGGGCTCTTCAGCCCCAGCATTTT
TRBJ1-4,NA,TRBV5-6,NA,CASSLWGGYEKLFF,TGTGCCAGCAGCTTGTGGGGGGGCTATGAAAAACTGTTTTTT
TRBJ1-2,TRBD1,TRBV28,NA,CASDLTGTGTYGYTF,TGTGCCAGTGACCTTACCGGGACAGGTACCTATGGCTACACCTTC
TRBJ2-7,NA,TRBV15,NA,CATSRAGDGYEQYF,TGTGCCACCAGCAGAGCGGGGGACGGCTACGAGCAGTACTTC
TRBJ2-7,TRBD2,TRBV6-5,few,CASPSGRLYEQYF,TGTGCCAGCCCTAGCGGGAGGCTCTACGAGCAGTACTTC
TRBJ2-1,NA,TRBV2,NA,CASRRVGYNEQFF,TGTGCCAGCAGGAGGGTTGGCTACAATGAGCAGTTCTTC
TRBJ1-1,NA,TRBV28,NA,CASSLYAGSVPFF,TGTGCCAGCAGTTTATACGCCGGGTCTGTGCCTTTCTTT
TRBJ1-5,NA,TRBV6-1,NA,CASSEQGPSNQPQHF,TGTGCCAGCAGTGAACAGGGGCCGAGCAATCAGCCCCAGCATTTT
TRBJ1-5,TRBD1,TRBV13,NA,CASSLGGQGSNQPQHF,TGTGCCAGCAGCTTAGGAGGACAGGGAAGCAATCAGCCCCAGCATTTT
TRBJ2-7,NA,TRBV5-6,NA,CASSLDKQLYEQYF,TGTGCCAGCAGCTTGGACAAACAGCTTTACGAGCAGTACTTC
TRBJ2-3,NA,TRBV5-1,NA,CASSSRAGGTDTQYF,TGCGCCAGCAGCTCAAGGGCAGGGGGCACAGATACGCAGTATTTT
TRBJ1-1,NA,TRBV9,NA,CASSVGARASTEAFF,TGTGCCAGCAGCGTAGGGGCCAGGGCTAGCACTGAAGCTTTCTTT
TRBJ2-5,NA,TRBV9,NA,CASSPEPGEETQYF,TGTGCCAGCAGCCCCGAACCCGGGGAAGAGACCCAGTACTTC
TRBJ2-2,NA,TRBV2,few,CASNLGGGGNTGELFF,TGTGCCAGCAACCTTGGAGGGGGGGGGAACACCGGGGAGCTGTTTTTT
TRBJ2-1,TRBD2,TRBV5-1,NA,CASSLAGRTDNEQFF,TGCGCCAGCAGCTTGGCCGGGAGGACCGACAATGAGCAGTTCTTC
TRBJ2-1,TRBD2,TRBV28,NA,CASSPSGRRYNEQFF,TGTGCCAGCAGCCCTAGCGGGAGGCGTTACAATGAGCAGTTCTTC